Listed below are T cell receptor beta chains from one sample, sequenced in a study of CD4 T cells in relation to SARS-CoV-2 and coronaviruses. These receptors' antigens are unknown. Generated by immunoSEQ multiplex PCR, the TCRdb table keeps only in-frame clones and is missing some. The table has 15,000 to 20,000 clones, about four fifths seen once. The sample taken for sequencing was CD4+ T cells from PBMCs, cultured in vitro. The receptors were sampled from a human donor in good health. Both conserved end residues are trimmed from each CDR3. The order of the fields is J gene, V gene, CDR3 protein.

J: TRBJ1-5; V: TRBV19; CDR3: ASSTDRERPQH
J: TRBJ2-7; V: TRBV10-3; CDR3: AISESHRGSSYEQY
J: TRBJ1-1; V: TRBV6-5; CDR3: ASSSHYSNTEAF
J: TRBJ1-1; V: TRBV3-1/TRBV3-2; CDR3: ASSRGTVRTEAF
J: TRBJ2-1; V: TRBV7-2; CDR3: ASSRGLGSYNEQF
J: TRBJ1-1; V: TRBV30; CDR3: AWSVGDRTEAF
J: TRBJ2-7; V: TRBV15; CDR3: ATSAQVTYEQY
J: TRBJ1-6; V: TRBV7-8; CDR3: AGASGGDSPLH
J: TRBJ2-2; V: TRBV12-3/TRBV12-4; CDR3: ASSFPGELF
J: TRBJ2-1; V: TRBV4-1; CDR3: ASSPGGTNYNEQF
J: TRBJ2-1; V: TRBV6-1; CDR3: ASSEGLAGAYNEQF
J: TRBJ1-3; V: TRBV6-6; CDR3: ASSRDRGRWDTIY
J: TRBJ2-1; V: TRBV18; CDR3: ASSAEYNEQF
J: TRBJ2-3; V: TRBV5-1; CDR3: ASSKQGIADTQY
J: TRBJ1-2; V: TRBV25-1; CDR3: ASSDPARMYGGYT
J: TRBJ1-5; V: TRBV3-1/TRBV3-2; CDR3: ASSQDPSAKGRQGRPQH
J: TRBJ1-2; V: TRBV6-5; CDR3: ASRTGAFDGYT
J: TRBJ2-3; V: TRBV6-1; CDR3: ASSETRESTDTQY
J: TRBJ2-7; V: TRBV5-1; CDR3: ASSRQGSMDEQY
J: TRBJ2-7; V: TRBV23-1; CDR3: ASFPLETTSYEQY
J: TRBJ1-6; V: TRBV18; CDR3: ASSPRQGQGSPLH
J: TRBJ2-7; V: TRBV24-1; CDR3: ATGVGDYEQY
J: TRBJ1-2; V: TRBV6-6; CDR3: ASSYDAGGVNYGYT
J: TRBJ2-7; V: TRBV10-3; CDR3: AISGPDISYEQY
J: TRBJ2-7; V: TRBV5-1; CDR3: ASSLLKQSSYEQY
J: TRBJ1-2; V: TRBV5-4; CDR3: ASSLDRTASGGYT